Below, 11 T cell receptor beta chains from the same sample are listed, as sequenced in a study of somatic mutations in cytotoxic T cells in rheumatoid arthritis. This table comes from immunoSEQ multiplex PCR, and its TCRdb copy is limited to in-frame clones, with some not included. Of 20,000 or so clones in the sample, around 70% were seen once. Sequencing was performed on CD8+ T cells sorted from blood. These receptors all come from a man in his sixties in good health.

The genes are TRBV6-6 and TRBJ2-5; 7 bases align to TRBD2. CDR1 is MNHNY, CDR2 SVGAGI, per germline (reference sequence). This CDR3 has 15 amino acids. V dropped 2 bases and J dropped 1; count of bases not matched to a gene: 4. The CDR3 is CASSYGEGFQETQYF. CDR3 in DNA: TGTGCCAGCAGTTACGGGGAGGGATTCCAAGAGACCCAGTACTTC.

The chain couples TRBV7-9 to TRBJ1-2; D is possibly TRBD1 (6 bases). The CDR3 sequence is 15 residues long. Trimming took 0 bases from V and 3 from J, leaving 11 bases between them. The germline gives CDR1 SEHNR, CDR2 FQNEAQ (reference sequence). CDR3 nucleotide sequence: TGTGCCAGCAGCTTAGCGTCCGAGGGGGACTATGGCTACACCTTC. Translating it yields CASSLASEGDYGYTF.

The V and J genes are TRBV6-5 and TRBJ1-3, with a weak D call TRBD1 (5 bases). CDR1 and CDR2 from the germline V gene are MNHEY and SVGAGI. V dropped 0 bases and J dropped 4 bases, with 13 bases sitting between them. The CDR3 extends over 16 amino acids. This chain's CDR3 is CASSYSKGQGGNTIYF. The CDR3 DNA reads TGTGCCAGCAGTTACTCGAAAGGGCAGGGCGGAAACACCATATATTTT.

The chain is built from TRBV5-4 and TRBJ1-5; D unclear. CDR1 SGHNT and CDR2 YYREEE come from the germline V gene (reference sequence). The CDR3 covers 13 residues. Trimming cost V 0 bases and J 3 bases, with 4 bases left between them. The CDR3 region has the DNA TGTGCCAGCAGCTTGGTATACAATCAGCCCCAGCATTTT. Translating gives CASSLVYNQPQHF.

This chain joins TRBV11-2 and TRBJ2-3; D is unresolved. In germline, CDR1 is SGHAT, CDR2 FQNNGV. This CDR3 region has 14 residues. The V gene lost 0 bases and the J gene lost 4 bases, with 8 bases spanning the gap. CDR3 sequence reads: CASSLDLVADTQYF. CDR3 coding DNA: TGTGCCAGCAGCTTAGATTTGGTAGCAGATACGCAGTATTTT.

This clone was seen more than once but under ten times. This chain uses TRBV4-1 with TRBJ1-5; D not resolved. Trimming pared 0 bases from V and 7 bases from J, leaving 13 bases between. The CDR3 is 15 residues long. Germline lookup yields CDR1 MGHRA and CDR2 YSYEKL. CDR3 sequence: CASSQDEGSAQPQHF. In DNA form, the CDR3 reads TGCGCCAGCAGCCAAGATGAGGGTTCGGCGCAGCCCCAGCATTTT.

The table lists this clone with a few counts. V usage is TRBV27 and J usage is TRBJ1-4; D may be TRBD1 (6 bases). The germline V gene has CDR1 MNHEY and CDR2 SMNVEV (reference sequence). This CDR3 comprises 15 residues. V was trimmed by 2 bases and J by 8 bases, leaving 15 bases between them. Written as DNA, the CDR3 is TGTGCCAGCAGTTTACTGGGGGGGGCGGAGGAAAAACTGTTTTTT. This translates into CASSLLGGAEEKLFF.

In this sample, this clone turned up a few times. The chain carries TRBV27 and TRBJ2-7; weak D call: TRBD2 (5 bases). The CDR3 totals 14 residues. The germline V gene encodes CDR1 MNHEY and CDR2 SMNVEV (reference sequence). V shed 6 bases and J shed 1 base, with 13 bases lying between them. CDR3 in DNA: TGTGCCAGCAGGTCTAGCCCACCATCCTACGAGCAGTACTTC. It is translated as CASRSSPPSYEQYF.

CDR3 nucleotides: TGTGCCAGCAGTGAATCAGGGGATAATTCACCCCTCCACTTT. Amino acid sequence: CASSESGDNSPLHF. The genes are TRBV25-1 and TRBJ1-6; D may be TRBD1 (6 bases). Trimming removed 1 base from V and 5 bases from J, with 6 bases in between. This CDR3 has 14 residues. Looked up from germline, CDR1 is MGHDK and CDR2 is SYGVNS.

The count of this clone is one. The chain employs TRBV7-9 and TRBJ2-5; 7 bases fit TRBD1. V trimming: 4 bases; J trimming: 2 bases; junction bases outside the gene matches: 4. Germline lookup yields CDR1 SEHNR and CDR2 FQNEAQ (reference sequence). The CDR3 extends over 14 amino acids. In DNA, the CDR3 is TGTGCCAGCAGCTCCGACAGGGATCAAGAGACCCAGTACTTC. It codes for CASSSDRDQETQYF. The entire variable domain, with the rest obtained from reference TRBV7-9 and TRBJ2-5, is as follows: DTGVSQNPRHKITKRGQNVTFRCDPISEHNRLYWYRQTLGQGPEFLTYFQNEAQLEKSRLLSDRFSAERPKGSFSTLEIQRTEQGDSAMYLCASSSDRDQETQYFGPGTRLLVL.

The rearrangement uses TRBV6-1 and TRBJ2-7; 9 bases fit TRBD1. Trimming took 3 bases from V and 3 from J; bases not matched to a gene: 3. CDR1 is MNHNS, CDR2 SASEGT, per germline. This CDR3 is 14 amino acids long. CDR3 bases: TGTGCCAGCAGTGACGACAGGGGGAGCTACGAGCAGTACTTC. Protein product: CASSDDRGSYEQYF.